The 30 T cell receptor beta chains below come from one sample, sequenced in a study of shared clonotypes between healthy human individuals. Profiled with immunoSEQ multiplex PCR; TCRdb holds only in-frame clones, not every one. The data show approximately 740,000 clones, roughly 70% seen once. Sequenced: memory CD4+ T cells sorted from blood. Regarding subset: CD45RA-negative fraction. The receptors were gathered from a woman aged 25 to 39 in good health.

The DNA of the CDR3 is TGTGCCAGCACCGCAGGGGGTAACTATGGCTACACCTTC. This codes for CASTAGGNYGYTF. The V and J genes are TRBV6-6 and TRBJ1-2; TRBD1 matches 7 bases. CDR1 and CDR2 from the germline V gene are MNHNY and SVGAGI (reference sequence). The ends lost 7 bases at V and 1 base at J; junction bases unmatched: 3. The CDR3 extends over 13 amino acids.

This clone has only a few counts. The chain recombines TRBV7-8 with TRBJ2-3; D tentatively reads TRBD1 or TRBD2 (5 bases each). Trimming removed 4 bases at V and 6 bases at J, with 17 bases between. Germline CDR1 is SGHVS and CDR2 is FQNEAQ. The CDR3 has 15 amino acids. CDR3 sequence (DNA): TGTGCCAGCAGCTCGGCGTCGAGGGGATGGGATACGCAGTATTTT. As protein: CASSSASRGWDTQYF.

The gene calls are TRBV11-2 and TRBJ1-2, with D perhaps TRBD1 (5 bases). CDR3 length: 13 amino acids. Trimming shortened V by 5 bases and J by 7 bases, and 14 bases separated the two germline ends. Germline CDR1 SGHAT, CDR2 FQNNGV. The CDR3 here is CASSNSRVGGYTF. DNA for the CDR3: TGTGCCAGCAGCAACTCCAGGGTCGGTGGCTACACCTTC. Filled out from reference TRBV11-2 and TRBJ1-2, the complete variable domain reads EAGVAQSPRYKIIEKRQSVAFWCNPISGHATLYWYQQILGQGPKLLIQFQNNGVVDDSQLPKDRFSAERLKGVDSTLKIQPAKLEDSAVYLCASSNSRVGGYTFGSGTRLTVV.

The V call is TRBV19, the J call TRBJ2-7; D is undetermined. The length of the CDR3 is 13 residues. V lost 5 bases, J lost 2 bases, and 10 bases lay in between. Germline V gene sequence: CDR1 LNHDA, CDR2 SQIVND (reference sequence). The CDR3 sequence: CASSPAGAYEQYF. In DNA, the CDR3 is TGTGCCAGTAGTCCGGCTGGAGCCTACGAGCAGTACTTC.

The rearrangement uses TRBV18 and TRBJ1-4, with 7 nucleotides matching TRBD1. CDR1 and CDR2 (germline): KGHSH, LQKENI. V shed 3 bases and J 0 bases; nucleotides not matched to a gene: 10. This CDR3 contains 18 residues. CDR3 sequence (DNA): TGTGCCAGCTCACCGCGGGACAGCAGATCAGCAACTAATGAAAAACTGTTTTTT. Translated: CASSPRDSRSATNEKLFF.

This sequence joins TRBV28 and TRBJ1-4; tentatively, D is TRBD1 (5 bases). Trimming took 5 bases from V and 8 from J, leaving 21 bases between them. This CDR3 spans 16 amino acids. Germline V gene data show CDR1 as MDHEN and CDR2 as SYDVKM. CDR3 sequence reads: CASSPGRPGRMEKLFF. The CDR3 region has the DNA TGTGCCAGCAGTCCCGGGCGTCCAGGGAGGATGGAAAAACTGTTTTTT.

The chain has TRBV27 and TRBJ1-5; 10 nucleotides align to TRBD1. The junction had 2 bases not matched to a gene; V was cut back by 6 bases and J by 3 bases. This CDR3 has 14 residues. Germline CDR1 and CDR2: MNHEY and SMNVEV (reference sequence). The DNA for the CDR3 is TGTGCCAGCAGAGGGACAGGGGACAATCAGCCCCAGCATTTT. This translates into CASRGTGDNQPQHF.

The genes are TRBV19 and TRBJ1-2; D uncertain. The CDR3 is 12 residues long. Between the trimmed V and J ends, which lost 0 bases and 10 bases, there was a span of 9 bases. Germline CDR1 and CDR2: LNHDA and SQIVND (reference sequence). The CDR3 nucleotides read TGTGCCAGTAGTATAGATCCGGTATTCTACACCTTC. Its protein is CASSIDPVFYTF.

The chain joins TRBV28 to TRBJ1-2; weak D call: TRBD1 (6 bases). The germline V gene encodes CDR1 MDHEN and CDR2 SYDVKM. V shed 6 bases and J shed 6 bases, with 14 bases lying between them. The CDR3 covers 13 residues. In DNA form, the CDR3 reads TGTGCCAGCAGGGTCGCGGGACAAAATGGCTACACCTTC. This translates into CASRVAGQNGYTF.

This rearrangement joins TRBV6-5 to TRBJ1-5; TRBD1 is a possible D gene (6 bases). Germline V CDR1 and CDR2: MNHEY, SVGAGI. This CDR3 has 15 amino acids. Trimming pared 6 bases from V and 7 bases from J, leaving 19 bases between. The CDR3 here is CASSATGGRGQPQHF. As DNA, the CDR3 is TGTGCCAGCAGCGCTACTGGGGGGCGCGGGCAGCCCCAGCATTTT.

This sequence joins TRBV5-1 and TRBJ1-2; TRBD1 might be the D (5 bases). The CDR3 runs to 15 residues. Germline CDR1 and CDR2: SGHRS and YFSETQ. Trimming removed 4 bases from V and 0 bases from J, with 13 bases in between. CDR3 coding DNA: TGCGCCAGCAGCCAAACCACAGGTGCTAACTATGGCTACACCTTC. It is translated as CASSQTTGANYGYTF.

V is TRBV6-5 and J is TRBJ2-1; 14 bases line up with TRBD2. V dropped 6 bases and J dropped 9; count of bases not matched to a gene: 7. The CDR3 is 15 amino acids. In germline, CDR1 is MNHEY, CDR2 SVGAGI. The CDR3, as DNA: TGTGCCAGCAGAGCGGGACTAGCGGGAGTGACTGAGCAGTTCTTC. This sequence encodes CASRAGLAGVTEQFF.

This clone was seen only a few times. The rearrangement uses TRBV9 and TRBJ2-6; 12 positions agree with TRBD2. Per germline, CDR1 SGDLS and CDR2 YYNGEE. With 1 base clipped from V and 2 bases from J, the junction kept 7 bases outside the gene matches. The CDR3 has 19 residues. The CDR3 loop is CASSVTTSGGATGANVLTF. CDR3 sequence (DNA): TGTGCCAGCAGCGTAACGACTAGCGGGGGAGCCACTGGGGCCAACGTCCTGACTTTC.

The genes are TRBV29-1 and TRBJ2-2, with D uncertain. The V gene's germline CDR1 is SQVTM and CDR2 ANQGSEA. The CDR3 runs 15 residues. Trimming cost V 4 bases and J 2 bases, with 14 bases left between them. The CDR3 loop reads CSVVTASVNTGELFF. The CDR3 DNA reads as TGCAGCGTTGTAACGGCCTCAGTTAACACCGGGGAGCTGTTTTTT.

This rearrangement joins TRBV30 to TRBJ2-7; the D gene is possibly TRBD1 (5 bases). Trimming removed 3 bases at V and 0 bases at J, with 12 bases between. Germline V CDR1 and CDR2: GTSNPN, SVGIG (reference sequence). The CDR3 spans 14 residues. CDR3 sequence: CAWSGHLASYEQYF. CDR3 nucleotide sequence: TGTGCCTGGAGCGGACATCTTGCCTCCTACGAGCAGTACTTC.

The V and J genes are TRBV5-5 and TRBJ2-7; 7 positions match TRBD1. CDR3 length: 16 residues. Losses at the gene ends were 3 bases for V and 6 bases for J; bases not matched to a gene: 15. Looked up from germline, CDR1 is SGHKS and CDR2 is YYEKEE (reference sequence). The CDR3 protein is CASSYAGTAIRGEQYF. CDR3 sequence (DNA): TGTGCCAGCAGCTACGCCGGGACAGCCATCAGGGGCGAGCAGTACTTC.

To note about this clone: Other DNA sequences in this specimen translate into the identical CDR3. The V call is TRBV19, the J call TRBJ2-2; 10 nucleotides match TRBD1. Germline V gives CDR1 LNHDA, CDR2 SQIVND (reference sequence). After removal of 8 bases from V and 4 bases from J, the junction contained 4 bases not matched to a gene. The CDR3 loop spans 14 amino acids. The CDR3 sequence: CASSRTGGTGELFF. The CDR3 DNA follows: TGTGCCAGTTCCCGGACAGGGGGCACCGGGGAGCTGTTTTTT.

The CDR3 is CASSVGIHNEQFF. CDR3 nucleotide sequence: TGTGCCAGCAGCGTCGGGATCCACAATGAGCAGTTCTTC. The V call is TRBV9, the J call TRBJ2-1, with D possibly TRBD2 on 5 matching bases. Germline V gives CDR1 SGDLS, CDR2 YYNGEE. Trimming stripped 2 bases from V and 5 bases from J, with 8 bases between. This CDR3 comprises 13 residues.

The table lists this clone with a few counts. The V and J genes are TRBV28 and TRBJ2-5; D is undetermined. The germline CDR1 and CDR2 sequences are MDHEN and SYDVKM. The length of the CDR3 is 13 residues. Trimming took off 3 bases at V and 2 bases at J, with 7 bases between the two ends. The CDR3 loop is CASSLRLQETQYF. Here the CDR3 DNA reads TGTGCCAGCAGTTTGAGGTTACAAGAGACCCAGTACTTC.

This clone turned up a few times. This chain links TRBV9 with TRBJ1-5; 9 bases are a match to TRBD1. Trimming took 4 bases from V and 0 from J; bases not matched to a gene: 2. Germline values: CDR1 SGDLS, CDR2 YYNGEE. The CDR3 contains 15 residues. In DNA, the CDR3 is TGTGCCAGCAGCCCGGACAGGGGTAGCAATCAGCCCCAGCATTTT. Protein sequence: CASSPDRGSNQPQHF.

The chain recombines TRBV7-3 with TRBJ2-1, with D perhaps TRBD1 (6 bases). CDR3 length: 16 amino acids. Germline V CDR1 and CDR2: SGHTA, FQGTGA. Trimming removed 5 bases at V and 2 bases at J, with 16 bases between. CDR3 DNA: TGTGCCAGCAGCGACAAAACAGGGATTCCCTACAATGAGCAGTTCTTC. It codes for CASSDKTGIPYNEQFF.

As to this clone: Within the sample, other DNA sequences also encode this same CDR3. V usage is TRBV7-2 and J usage is TRBJ2-5; the D is unclear. V lost 4 bases and J lost 2, with 2 bases in between. This CDR3 contains 11 residues. Looked up from germline, CDR1 is SGHTA and CDR2 is FQGNSA. CDR3: CASSSQETQYF. In DNA, the CDR3 is TGTGCCAGCAGCTCTCAAGAGACCCAGTACTTC. The full variable domain, in which reference TRBV7-2 and TRBJ2-5 provide the parts outside the CDR3, is GAGVSQSPSNKVTEKGKDVELRCDPISGHTALYWYRQSLGQGLEFLIYFQGNSAPDKSGLPSDRFSAERTGGSVSTLTIQRTQQEDSAVYLCASSSQETQYFGPGTRLLVL.

The chain couples TRBV19 to TRBJ1-5, with TRBD1 as a possible D gene (5 bases). The ends were cut back, 2 bases at V and 1 base at J, with 6 bases in the middle. CDR3 size: 14 residues. Germline assignment: CDR1 LNHDA and CDR2 SQIVND (reference sequence). The CDR3 DNA reads TGTGCCAGTAGTATACAGGGAAGCAATCAGCCCCAGCATTTT. It codes for CASSIQGSNQPQHF.

The sample holds many counts of this clone. This chain links TRBV6-1 with TRBJ1-1, with D unresolved. The CDR3 has 12 amino acids. Between the trimmed V and J ends, which lost 8 bases and 2 bases, there was a span of 9 bases. The germline CDR1 and CDR2 sequences are MNHNS and SASEGT. The CDR3 DNA reads as TGTGCCAGCGGCGGGAGCAACACTGAAGCTTTCTTT. Its translation is CASGGSNTEAFF.

This sequence joins TRBV18 and TRBJ2-2; a possible D gene is TRBD1 (6 bases). The CDR3 is 14 amino acids. V was trimmed by 5 bases and J by 5 bases, leaving 12 bases between them. The V gene's germline CDR1 is KGHSH and CDR2 LQKENI. In DNA, the CDR3 is TGTGCCAGCTCAACGAACAGGGAGACCGGGGAGCTGTTTTTT. Its translation: CASSTNRETGELFF.

This sequence joins TRBV28 and TRBJ1-5, with D maybe TRBD1 (6 bases). Germline CDR1 MDHEN, CDR2 SYDVKM. V shed 5 bases and J shed 0 bases, with 11 bases lying between them. The CDR3 spans 15 residues. CDR3 sequence: CASSQGRYSNQPQHF. The DNA of the CDR3 is TGTGCCAGCAGTCAGGGGCGGTATAGCAATCAGCCCCAGCATTTT. Full variable domain (missing parts from reference TRBV28 and TRBJ1-5): DVKVTQSSRYLVKRTGEKVFLECVQDMDHENMFWYRQDPGLGLRLIYFSYDVKMKEKGDIPEGYSVSREKKERFSLILESASTNQTSMYLCASSQGRYSNQPQHFGDGTRLSIL.

The genes are TRBV21-1 and TRBJ2-2; the table gives TRBD1 as D, unverified against the DNA. TRBV21-1 is an annotated pseudogene. The CDR3 totals 15 residues. The CDR3 loop is CASRGPGCFFWELFF. The CDR3 DNA follows: TGTGCCAGCAGAGGCCCAGGGTGCTTCTTTTGGGAGCTGTTTTTT.

The chain has TRBV4-1 and TRBJ2-5, with TRBD2 identical over 9 bases. The DNA end favors TRBJ2-7, so the J call may be wrong. This CDR3 comprises 18 residues. Looked up from germline, CDR1 is MGHRA and CDR2 is YSYEKL. As DNA, the CDR3 is TGCGCCAGCAGCCAGAGCGTTGTTATCCTAGCGGGATTTGACGAGCAGTACTTC. This gives the protein CASSQSVVILAGFDEQYF.

The CDR3 DNA reads TGCGCCAGCAGCTTGGGTCTAGCGGGAGTAATTGGGACAGATACGCAGTATTTT. Translating gives CASSLGLAGVIGTDTQYF. The chain carries TRBV5-1 and TRBJ2-3; 10 bases agree with TRBD2. Per germline, CDR1 SGHRS and CDR2 YFSETQ. The CDR3 totals 18 residues. V dropped 0 bases and J dropped 3; count of bases not matched to a gene: 10.

This chain joins TRBV28 and TRBJ2-7, with 7 nucleotides matching TRBD2. The V and J ends lost 2 bases and 2 bases, in that order; junction bases with no gene match: 9. The germline gives CDR1 MDHEN, CDR2 SYDVKM. The CDR3 spans 16 residues. CDR3 residues: CASSLRSGGGTYEQYF. CDR3 DNA: TGTGCCAGCAGTTTAAGGAGTGGCGGGGGAACCTACGAGCAGTACTTC.